These T cell receptor beta chains were read from a single sample in a study of cytomegalovirus exposure and HLA in healthy donors. Libraries were prepared by immunoSEQ multiplex PCR; TCRdb keeps only in-frame clonotypes and omits some of them. This repertoire shows around 69,000 clones, 96% found once; its top ten account for about 4.6%. Sequenced sample: PBMCs. The origin of the receptors is a young woman in good health and CMV-seropositive. Both conserved end residues are part of each CDR3. D genes are given only for firm matches.

CASSRTSGSRDEQFF	TGTGCCAGCTCCCGTACTAGCGGGAGTAGGGATGAGCAGTTCTTC	TRBV14	TRBJ2-1	TRBD2
CATSSVARAPGELFF	TGTGCCACCAGCTCAGTGGCCAGGGCCCCCGGGGAGCTGTTTTTT	TRBV15	TRBJ2-2	NA
CASSSGTSGYNEQFF	TGCGCCAGCAGCTCCGGGACTAGCGGCTACAATGAGCAGTTCTTC	TRBV5-1	TRBJ2-1	TRBD2
CASSSSRDSTGELFF	TGTGCCAGCAGTTCATCCCGGGACTCCACCGGGGAGCTGTTTTTT	TRBV6-5	TRBJ2-2	NA
CASSYTQGSWEKLFF	TGTGCCAGCAGTTACACTCAGGGGTCGTGGGAAAAACTGTTTTTT	TRBV6-5	TRBJ1-4	NA
CSGRTGGTEAFF	TGCAGCGGGAGGACAGGGGGGACTGAAGCTTTCTTT	TRBV29-1	TRBJ1-1	TRBD1
CASSHRTSGAYEQYF	TGTGCCAGCAGCCATAGGACTAGCGGAGCCTACGAGCAGTACTTC	TRBV6-1	TRBJ2-7	TRBD2
CASSSGVATDTQYF	TGTGCCAGCAGCTCGGGGGTAGCCACAGATACGCAGTATTTT	TRBV5-6	TRBJ2-3	NA
CAWEAGQGNGYTF	TGTGCCTGGGAGGCGGGACAGGGGAATGGCTACACCTTC	TRBV30	TRBJ1-2	TRBD1
CIYHRGYTEAFF	TGTATATATCACAGGGGATACACTGAAGCTTTCTTT	TRBV30	TRBJ1-1	TRBD1
CASRPTGMPYEQYF	TGTGCCAGCAGACCCACAGGGATGCCCTACGAGCAGTACTTC	TRBV5-8	TRBJ2-7	NA